These T cell receptor beta chains were read from a single sample in a study of radiotherapy plus CTLA-4 blockade in lung cancer. The method was immunoSEQ multiplex PCR; TCRdb's version includes in-frame clones alone and lacks a portion of them. The table lists under 110,000 clones, over 75% of them singletons, with over 2% in the top ten. The sample in question was peripheral blood, obtained from a patient treated with radiotherapy plus ipilimumab. These TCRs come from a human donor with non-small cell lung cancer that progressed on radiotherapy plus ipilimumab. Some clones in this sample may be carry-over from other donors' samples. CDR3s include the opening cysteine and the closing phenylalanine or tryptophan. Fields, in order: V gene, clone size, J gene, D gene, CDR3 DNA, CDR3 protein. The D gene is left open where the match is weak. Expanded clones are given a class, and other clones once, few, many or no size at all.

>TRBV11-1|NA|TRBJ2-5|TRBD1
TGTGCCAGCACCTTCGGACAGGGGACGGAGACCCAGTACTTC
CASTFGQGTETQYF
>TRBV6-5|NA|TRBJ1-3|NA
TGTGCCAGCAGTCCGCAGTTCTCTGGAAACACCATATATTTT
CASSPQFSGNTIYF
>TRBV2|NA|TRBJ2-6|NA
TGTGCCAGCCTCCTCGTATCTGGGGCCAACGTCCTGACTTTC
CASLLVSGANVLTF
>TRBV5-5|NA|TRBJ1-3|NA
TGTGCCAGCAGCTTGGCGGGACACGGAAACACCATATATTTT
CASSLAGHGNTIYF
>TRBV7-8|NA|TRBJ2-7|NA
TGTGCCAGCAGCTTAGAAAGGGTTTCCTACGAGCAGTACTTC
CASSLERVSYEQYF
>TRBV28|NA|TRBJ2-7|TRBD2
TGTGCCAGCAGTGCCCTCTCGGGGGGGCTCTACGAGCAGTACTTC
CASSALSGGLYEQYF
>TRBV30|NA|TRBJ2-5|TRBD2
TGTGCCTGGAGTCTAGCGGGGAACCAAGAGACCCAGTACTTC
CAWSLAGNQETQYF
>TRBV28|NA|TRBJ2-7|NA
TGTGCCAGCAGTACCCCGGGACACTTGCCGTACGAGCAGTACTTC
CASSTPGHLPYEQYF
>TRBV5-6|NA|TRBJ2-5|NA
TGTGCCAGCAGCTCGTGGTGGGCGAAAGAGACCCAGTACTTC
CASSSWWAKETQYF
>TRBV7-3|once|TRBJ2-6|NA
TGTGCCAGCAGCTTAAGCGCATCGGCCAACGTCCTGACTTTC
CASSLSASANVLTF
>TRBV28|NA|TRBJ2-5|NA
TGTGCCAGCAGTTTAGCTGGGGGGAAGACCCAGTACTTC
CASSLAGGKTQYF
>TRBV7-9|NA|TRBJ1-5|NA
TGTGCCAGCAGCCCAGTGACGGCCGATCAGCCCCAGCATTTT
CASSPVTADQPQHF
>TRBV7-9|NA|TRBJ2-4|NA
TGTGCCAGCAGCTTAGTTGGGGGAGCCAAAAACATTCAGTACTTC
CASSLVGGAKNIQYF
>TRBV27|NA|TRBJ1-2|NA
TGTGCCAGCAGTACAAGACAGGATACCTGGGGGAGTGGCTACACCTTC
CASSTRQDTWGSGYTF
>TRBV19|NA|TRBJ2-7|NA
TGTGCCAGTAGTATGCAAAGGGGATACCACGAGCAGTACTTC
CASSMQRGYHEQYF
>TRBV4-3|NA|TRBJ1-2|NA
TGCGCCAGCAGCCAAGGAATGACAGAAATCTATGGCTACACCTTC
CASSQGMTEIYGYTF
>TRBV7-7|NA|TRBJ2-2|TRBD2
TGTGCTATCATCCTAGCGGGGGGCCCGAACACCGGGGAGCTGTTTTTT
CAIILAGGPNTGELFF
>TRBV6-6|NA|TRBJ1-1|NA
TGTGCCAGCAGTTACTCTGCAGGGTTGAGTGAAGCTTTCTTT
CASSYSAGLSEAFF
>TRBV2|NA|TRBJ1-1|TRBD1
TGTGCCAGCAGTGAAGAACAGGGGACTGAAGCTTTCTTT
CASSEEQGTEAFF
>TRBV11-1|NA|TRBJ2-7|NA
TGTGCCAGCAGCTTAGGCGGAGGAGTCTACGAGCAGTACTTC
CASSLGGGVYEQYF
>TRBV21-1|few|TRBJ1-6|NA
TGTGCCAGCAGCAAGAGGGTACACTTATTTTCACCCCTCCACTTT
CASSKRVHLFSPLHF
>TRBV4-2|NA|TRBJ2-7|NA
TGTGCCAGCAGCCAAGAAGCGGAGGGCGAGCAGTACTTC
CASSQEAEGEQYF
>TRBV7-6|once|TRBJ1-1|TRBD1
TGTGCCAGCAGCTTAAATTTAGCCCAGGGGGGCCAAGCTTTCTTT
CASSLNLAQGGQAFF
>TRBV10-3|NA|TRBJ2-2|NA
TGTGCCATCAGTGAGTGGCGGGTCGGGGCCGGGGAGCTGTTTTTT
CAISEWRVGAGELFF
>TRBV7-8|NA|TRBJ1-1|NA
TGTGCCAGCAGCTTCCGTGGGCAACCCACTGAAGCTTTCTTT
CASSFRGQPTEAFF
>TRBV2|NA|TRBJ2-7|TRBD1
TGTGCCAACGGACAGGGTTCCTACGAGCAGTACTTC
CANGQGSYEQYF
>TRBV9|NA|TRBJ2-5|TRBD1
TGTGCCAGCAGCACGAGACAGGGAGAGACCCAGTACTTC
CASSTRQGETQYF
>TRBV5-6|NA|TRBJ1-1|NA
TGTGCCAGCAGCCCAAGGAACAGGGCGAACACTGAAGCTTTCTTT
CASSPRNRANTEAFF
>TRBV11-3|once|TRBJ2-5|NA
TGTGCCAGCAGCTTAGATAGTAAGGAGACCCAGTACTTC
CASSLDSKETQYF
>TRBV4-2|NA|TRBJ2-2|TRBD1
TGTGCCAGCAGCCGGGGACAGCCCGGGGAGCTGTTTTTT
CASSRGQPGELFF
>TRBV4-2|NA|TRBJ1-1|NA
TGTGCCAGCAGCCAAGATCTGGGGGGACCTGAAGCTTTCTTT
CASSQDLGGPEAFF
>TRBV11-3|NA|TRBJ2-1|TRBD1
TGTGCCAGCAGCGAACGCCTCCGGGACAGGGGAATCTATGAGCAGTTCTTC
CASSERLRDRGIYEQFF
>TRBV21-1|NA|TRBJ1-3|NA
TGTGCCAGTGAACAGGGAACTGGAAACACCATATATTTT
CASEQGTGNTIYF
>TRBV7-9|NA|TRBJ1-1|NA
TGTGCCAGCAGCACACGGCGGAACACTGAAGCTTTCTTT
CASSTRRNTEAFF
>TRBV2|NA|TRBJ2-7|NA
TGTGCCAGCAGTGTATATGGGGGGCGATACGAGCAGTACTTC
CASSVYGGRYEQYF
>TRBV6-5|NA|TRBJ2-1|TRBD1
TGTGCCAGCAGCCGGACGACAGGGAAGAATGAGCAGTTCTTC
CASSRTTGKNEQFF
>TRBV6-1|NA|TRBJ2-7|NA
TGTGCCAGCAGTGAGATGGTCAGGCCGGGGGAGCAGTACTTC
CASSEMVRPGEQYF
>TRBV2|NA|TRBJ1-5|NA
TGTGCCAGCAGGGACAGTTTTAATCAGCCCCAGCATTTT
CASRDSFNQPQHF
>TRBV6-1|once|TRBJ2-2|TRBD1
TGTGCCAGCAGTGAACAAACAGGGGACACCTCCGGGGAGCTGTTTTTT
CASSEQTGDTSGELFF
>TRBV7-2|NA|TRBJ1-2|NA
TGTGCCAGCAGCTTAGGACCAAACTATGGCTACACCTTC
CASSLGPNYGYTF
>TRBV6-5|NA|TRBJ2-7|NA
TGTGCCAGCAGTCTTAATCAGGGCTACGAGCAGTACTTC
CASSLNQGYEQYF
>TRBV5-1|NA|TRBJ2-3|NA
TGCGCCAGCAGCCACAGGGAAATGGTAGATACGCAGTATTTT
CASSHREMVDTQYF
>TRBV9|NA|TRBJ2-7|NA
TGTGCCAGCAGCGTAGCACCGGGGAGCTCCTACGAGCAGTACTTC
CASSVAPGSSYEQYF
>TRBV28|once|TRBJ2-7|NA
TGTGCCAGCAGTCCCCAGGGGACGATCTACGAGCAGTACTTC
CASSPQGTIYEQYF
>TRBV7-3|NA|TRBJ1-5|NA
TGTGCCAGCAGTAGGGAAGCGGATCAGCCCCAGCATTTT
CASSREADQPQHF
>TRBV6-5|few|TRBJ1-5|TRBD1
TGTGCCAGCAGCCCTGGGACAGGGGCTCAGCCCCAGCATTTT
CASSPGTGAQPQHF
>TRBV27|NA|TRBJ1-1|NA
TGTGCCAGCAGTTTAAGGACACCGAGCGCTGAAGCTTTCTTT
CASSLRTPSAEAFF
>TRBV4-3|NA|TRBJ1-4|TRBD1
TGCGCCAGCAGCCAATTATTGACAGGGGACCCAACTAATGAAAAACTGTTTTTT
CASSQLLTGDPTNEKLFF
>TRBV19|few|TRBJ1-2|NA
TGTGCCAGTAGTATAGAAGCCAGGGTCACCTATGGCTACACCTTC
CASSIEARVTYGYTF
>TRBV10-3|NA|TRBJ1-2|NA
TGTGCCATCAGGAAAGACAGCCCAACTAACTATGGCTACACCTTC
CAIRKDSPTNYGYTF